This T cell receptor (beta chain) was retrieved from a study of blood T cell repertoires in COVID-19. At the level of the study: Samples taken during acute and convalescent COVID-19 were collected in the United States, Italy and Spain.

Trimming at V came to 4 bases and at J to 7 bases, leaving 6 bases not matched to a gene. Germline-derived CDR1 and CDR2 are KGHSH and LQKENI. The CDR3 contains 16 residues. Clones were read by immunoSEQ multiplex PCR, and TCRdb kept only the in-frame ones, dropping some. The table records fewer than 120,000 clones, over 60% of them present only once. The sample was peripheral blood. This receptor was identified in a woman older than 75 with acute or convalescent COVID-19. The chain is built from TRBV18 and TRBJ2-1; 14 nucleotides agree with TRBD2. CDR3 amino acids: CASSRPGTSGSNEQFF. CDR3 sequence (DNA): TGTGCCAGCTCACGCCCCGGGACTAGCGGGAGTAATGAGCAGTTCTTC. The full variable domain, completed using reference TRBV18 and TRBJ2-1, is NAGVMQNPRHLVRRRGQEARLRCSPMKGHSHVYWYRQLPEEGLKFMVYLQKENIIDESGMPKERFSAEFPKEGPSILRIQQVVRGDSAAYFCASSRPGTSGSNEQFFGPGTRLTVL.